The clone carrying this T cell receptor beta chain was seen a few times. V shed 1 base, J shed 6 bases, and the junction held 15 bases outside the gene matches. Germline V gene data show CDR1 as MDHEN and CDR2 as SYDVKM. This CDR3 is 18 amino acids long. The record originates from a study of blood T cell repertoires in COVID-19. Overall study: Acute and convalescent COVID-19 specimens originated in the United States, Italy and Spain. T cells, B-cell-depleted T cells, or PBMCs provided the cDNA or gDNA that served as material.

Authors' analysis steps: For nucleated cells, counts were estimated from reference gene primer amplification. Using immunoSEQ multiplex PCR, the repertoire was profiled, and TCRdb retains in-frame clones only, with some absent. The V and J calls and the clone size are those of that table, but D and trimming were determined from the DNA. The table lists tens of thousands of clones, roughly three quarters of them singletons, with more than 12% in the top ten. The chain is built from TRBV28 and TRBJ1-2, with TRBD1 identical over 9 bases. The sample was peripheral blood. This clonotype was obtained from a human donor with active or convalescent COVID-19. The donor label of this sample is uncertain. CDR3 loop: CASSLYMSANRGRDGYTF. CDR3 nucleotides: TGTGCCAGCAGTTTATATATGTCCGCCAACAGGGGGCGCGATGGCTACACCTTC.